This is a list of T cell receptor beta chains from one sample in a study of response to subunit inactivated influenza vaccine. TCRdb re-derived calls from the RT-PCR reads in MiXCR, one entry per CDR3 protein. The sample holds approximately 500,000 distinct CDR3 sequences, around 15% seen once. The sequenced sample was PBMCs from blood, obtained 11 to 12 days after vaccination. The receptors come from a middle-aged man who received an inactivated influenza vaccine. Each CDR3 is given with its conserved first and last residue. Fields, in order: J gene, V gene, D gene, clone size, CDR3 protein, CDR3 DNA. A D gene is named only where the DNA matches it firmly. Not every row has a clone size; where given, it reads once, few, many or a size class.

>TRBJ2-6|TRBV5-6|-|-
CASSSDAQILFSGANVLTF
TGTGCCAGCAGCTCCGATGCCCAGATCCTCTTCTCTGGGGCCAACGTCCTGACTTTC
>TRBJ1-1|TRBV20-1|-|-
CSARDPLGGTEAFF
TGCAGTGCTAGAGACCCCCTCGGGGGCACTGAAGCTTTCTTT
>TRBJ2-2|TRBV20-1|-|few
CSARDRQRADTGELFF
TGCAGTGCTAGAGATCGTCAAAGGGCGGACACCGGGGAGCTGTTTTTT
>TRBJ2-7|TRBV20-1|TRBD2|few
CSARESPGLALTYEQYF
TGCAGTGCTAGAGAGTCTCCGGGACTAGCGCTAACCTACGAGCAGTACTTC
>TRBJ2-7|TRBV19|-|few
CASSIRRAGSYEQYF
TGTGCCAGTAGTATACGAAGAGCGGGTTCCTACGAGCAGTACTTC
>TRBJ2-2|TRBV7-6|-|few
CASSLYGDTGELFF
TGTGCCAGCAGCTTATATGGTGACACCGGGGAGCTGTTTTTT
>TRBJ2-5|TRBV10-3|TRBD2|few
CAISAATSPKETQYF
TGTGCCATCAGTGCCGCGACTAGCCCGAAAGAGACCCAGTACTTC
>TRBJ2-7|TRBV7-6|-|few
CASSLVTDSYEQYF
TGTGCCAGCAGCTTAGTAACGGACTCCTACGAGCAGTACTTC
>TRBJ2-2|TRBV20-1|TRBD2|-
CSARGFLAGGPSGELFF
TGCAGTGCTAGAGGTTTTTTAGCGGGAGGGCCTTCCGGGGAGCTGTTTTTT
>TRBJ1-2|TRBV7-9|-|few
CASSFGYDGYTF
TGTGCCAGCAGCTTTGGTTATGATGGCTACACCTTC
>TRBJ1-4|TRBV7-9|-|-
CASSLAAQGLKLFF
TGTGCCAGCAGCTTAGCGGCCCAGGGGTTGAAACTGTTTTTT
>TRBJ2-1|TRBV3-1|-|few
CASSQWRGAYNEQFF
TGTGCCAGCAGCCAATGGAGGGGGGCCTACAATGAGCAGTTCTTC